The 18 T cell receptor beta chains below were found in one sample sequenced in a study of cytomegalovirus exposure and HLA in healthy donors. PCR primers comprised 60 Vbeta and 13 Jbeta primers. Libraries were prepared by immunoSEQ multiplex PCR; TCRdb keeps only in-frame clonotypes and omits some of them. Of under 200,000 clones detected, 70% to 90% appear once; the ten largest clones hold about 1.9%. Sequenced material: PBMCs. All receptors come from a young woman in good health and CMV-seronegative.

For this clone: Other DNA sequences in the same sample also yield this CDR3. This chain links TRBV18 with TRBJ2-7, with TRBD1 matching over 7 bases. V lost 2 bases to trimming and J lost 3 bases; unmatched junction nucleotides: 1. The CDR3 runs 13 residues. CDR1 is KGHSH, CDR2 LQKENI, per germline. CDR3 DNA sequence: TGTGCCAGCTCACCAGGGACAGACTACGAGCAGTACTTC. Translating gives CASSPGTDYEQYF.

This chain joins TRBV28 and TRBJ1-1, with 10 bases aligning to TRBD1. The V segment lost 3 bases and the J segment 7 bases; nucleotides outside the gene matches: 8. The CDR3 runs to 15 residues. CDR1 is MDHEN, CDR2 SYDVKM, per germline. The CDR3 sequence is CASSFHGTGAVEAFF. The CDR3 bases are TGTGCCAGCAGTTTCCACGGGACAGGGGCGGTTGAAGCTTTCTTT.

Comments on this clone: A read error may account for a junction end that differs from germline. The chain employs TRBV5-1 and TRBJ2-1, with a weak D call TRBD2 (6 bases). There are 14 residues in the CDR3. Germline V gene lookup returns CDR1 SGHRS and CDR2 YFSETQ. This chain's CDR3 is CASSLGGGGTPRLF. DNA of the CDR3: TGCGCCAGCAGCTTGGGGGGTGGAGGGACCCCCCGCCTCTTC.

The chain combines TRBV6-5 with TRBJ2-3, with D perhaps matching TRBD1 (5 bases). In germline, CDR1 is MNHEY, CDR2 SVGAGI. The CDR3 extends over 16 amino acids. Trimming took 0 bases from V and 4 from J, leaving 14 bases between them. In DNA form, the CDR3 reads TGTGCCAGCAGTTACTCGCTTTGGGGCGGTGCAGATACGCAGTATTTT. Encoded protein: CASSYSLWGGADTQYF.

The chain recombines TRBV6-5 with TRBJ2-7, with D possibly being TRBD1 (5 bases). With 0 bases removed from V and 7 bases from J, the gap between germline ends came to 10 bases. The CDR3 has 13 amino acids. Per the germline V gene, CDR1 is MNHEY and CDR2 is SVGAGI. The CDR3 DNA is TGTGCCAGCAGTTACTCGATTGGGGCAGAGCAGTACTTC. This encodes CASSYSIGAEQYF.

This chain connects TRBV10-3 to TRBJ2-3; 8 bases fit TRBD2. Germline lookup yields CDR1 ENHRY and CDR2 SYGVKD. V gave up 8 bases and J gave up 1 base; unmatched junction bases: 5. CDR3 length: 14 residues. The CDR3 DNA sequence: TGTGCCATCGGTATCGGGGGGGGCACAGATACGCAGTATTTT. Protein sequence: CAIGIGGGTDTQYF.

The V call is TRBV19, the J call TRBJ1-2; a possible D gene is TRBD1 (5 bases). V gave up 3 bases and J gave up 2 bases, with 13 bases separating them. The CDR3 spans 15 residues. Germline values: CDR1 LNHDA, CDR2 SQIVND (reference sequence). CDR3 in DNA: TGTGCCAGTAGTATTACCTCCAGGGAAAACTATGGCTACACCTTC. Residues: CASSITSRENYGYTF.

The chain combines TRBV4-2 with TRBJ2-7; TRBD1 is a possible D gene (5 bases). This CDR3 region has 16 residues. Trimming took off 0 bases at V and 1 base at J, with 13 bases between the two ends. CDR1 LGHNA and CDR2 YNFKEQ come from the germline V gene. CDR3 sequence: CASSQDSDDSSYEQYF. CDR3 nucleotide sequence: TGTGCCAGCAGCCAAGATTCGGACGACAGTTCCTACGAGCAGTACTTC.

Here the CDR3 reads CAISESQGGSPLHF. The CDR3 DNA follows: TGTGCCATCAGTGAGTCCCAGGGAGGCTCACCCCTCCACTTT. The genes are TRBV10-3 and TRBJ1-6; TRBD1 is a possible D gene (5 bases). This CDR3 is 14 amino acids long. With 0 bases removed from V and 10 bases from J, the gap between germline ends came to 10 bases. Per germline, CDR1 ENHRY and CDR2 SYGVKD.

The chain is built from TRBV2 and TRBJ1-2, with TRBD1 matching over 11 bases. Germline V lookup: CDR1 SNHLY, CDR2 FYNNEI. Germline trimming cut 4 bases from V and 1 base from J; bases unmatched to any gene: 8. This CDR3 has 17 amino acids. The CDR3 nucleotides read TGTGCCAGCAGTGCCGGGACAGGGGGTCCCTTTAACTATGGCTACACCTTC. It is translated as CASSAGTGGPFNYGYTF.

The CDR3 nucleotides are TGTGCCAGCAGCCCGGGGGTACTGCGGGGACGGCGGGGCACAGATACGCAGTATTTT. It is translated as CASSPGVLRGRRGTDTQYF. The chain is built from TRBV7-9 and TRBJ2-3; possibly TRBD2 for D (6 bases). The CDR3 consists of 19 residues. Germline assignment: CDR1 SEHNR and CDR2 FQNEAQ (reference sequence). V lost 5 bases and J 1 base, leaving 25 bases between the germline ends.

V gene TRBV2 combines with J gene TRBJ2-4; D is unresolved. Germline-derived CDR1 and CDR2 are SNHLY and FYNNEI. Trimming took 3 bases from V and 4 from J, leaving 7 bases between them. CDR3 length: 13 residues. The CDR3 region has the DNA TGTGCCAGCAGTGACGGCGGTAAAAACATTCAGTACTTC. It yields the protein CASSDGGKNIQYF.

This chain joins TRBV27 and TRBJ2-7; the match to TRBD1 covers 7 bases. Trimming cost V 2 bases and J 1 base; bases outside gene matches: 5. CDR3 size: 15 residues. Germline CDR1 is MNHEY and CDR2 is SMNVEV (reference sequence). The CDR3 sequence: CASSLAGGISYEQYF. In DNA, the CDR3 is TGTGCCAGCAGTTTAGCAGGGGGTATTTCCTACGAGCAGTACTTC.

This clone was detected a few times. The V and J genes are TRBV6-6 and TRBJ1-1; 7 bases align to TRBD1. Trimming cost V 6 bases and J 10 bases; bases outside gene matches: 8. The CDR3 runs 12 residues. The germline CDR1 and CDR2 sequences are MNHNY and SVGAGI (reference sequence). As DNA, the CDR3 is TGTGCCAGCAGCCATTTGACAGGGCGAGCTTTCTTT. Encoded protein: CASSHLTGRAFF.

The genes are TRBV4-1 and TRBJ2-5, with 14 bases aligning to TRBD2. Losses at the gene ends were 1 base for V and 3 bases for J; bases not matched to a gene: 4. The germline CDR1 and CDR2 sequences are MGHRA and YSYEKL. CDR3 length equals 17 residues. This chain's CDR3 is CASSQVGGLAGEETQYF. The CDR3 bases are TGCGCCAGCAGCCAAGTAGGGGGACTAGCGGGAGAAGAGACCCAGTACTTC.

DNA of the CDR3: TGTGCCAGTAGTGCTACTAGCGGGAGATCAAATGAGCAGTTCTTC. Its translation is CASSATSGRSNEQFF. V is TRBV19 and J is TRBJ2-1, with 11 bases fitting TRBD2. Germline V CDR1 and CDR2: LNHDA, SQIVND (reference sequence). The trim removed 5 bases at V and 7 bases at J, leaving 7 bases unmatched. This CDR3 comprises 15 residues.

The J gene is TRBJ1-1, the V gene TRBV7-8; D is ambiguous. The germline V gene encodes CDR1 SGHVS and CDR2 FQNEAQ. Trimming removed 4 bases from V and 1 base from J, with 13 bases in between. CDR3 length: 15 amino acids. CDR3 residues: CASSSFPSGNTEAFF. DNA of the CDR3: TGTGCCAGCAGCTCATTCCCCTCGGGGAACACTGAAGCTTTCTTT.

The count of this clone is one. This chain links TRBV5-1 with TRBJ1-3, with 7 bases identical to TRBD1. The CDR3 extends over 16 amino acids. Trimming cost V 4 bases and J 0 bases; bases outside gene matches: 7. Per germline, CDR1 SGHRS and CDR2 YFSETQ. The CDR3 sequence is CASSRNRTGSGNTIYF. The CDR3 DNA follows: TGCGCCAGCAGCAGGAACCGGACAGGCTCTGGAAACACCATATATTTT. Supplemented by reference TRBV5-1 and TRBJ1-3, the full variable domain reads KAGVTQTPRYLIKTRGQQVTLSCSPISGHRSVSWYQQTPGQGLQFLFEYFSETQRNKGNFPGRFSGRQFSNSRSEMNVSTLELGDSALYLCASSRNRTGSGNTIYFGEGSWLTVV.